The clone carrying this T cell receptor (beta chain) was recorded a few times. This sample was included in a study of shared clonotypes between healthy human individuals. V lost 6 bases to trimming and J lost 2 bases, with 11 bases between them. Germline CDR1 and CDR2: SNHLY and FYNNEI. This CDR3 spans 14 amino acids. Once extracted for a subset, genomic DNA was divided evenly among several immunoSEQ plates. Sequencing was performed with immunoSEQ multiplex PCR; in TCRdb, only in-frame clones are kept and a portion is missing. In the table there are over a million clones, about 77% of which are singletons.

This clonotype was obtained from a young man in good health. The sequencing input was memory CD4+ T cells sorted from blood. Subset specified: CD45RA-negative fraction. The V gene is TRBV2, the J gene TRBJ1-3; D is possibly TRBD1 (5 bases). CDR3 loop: CASSPGGAGNTIYF. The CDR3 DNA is TGTGCCAGCAGCCCGGGGGGGGCTGGAAACACCATATATTTT.